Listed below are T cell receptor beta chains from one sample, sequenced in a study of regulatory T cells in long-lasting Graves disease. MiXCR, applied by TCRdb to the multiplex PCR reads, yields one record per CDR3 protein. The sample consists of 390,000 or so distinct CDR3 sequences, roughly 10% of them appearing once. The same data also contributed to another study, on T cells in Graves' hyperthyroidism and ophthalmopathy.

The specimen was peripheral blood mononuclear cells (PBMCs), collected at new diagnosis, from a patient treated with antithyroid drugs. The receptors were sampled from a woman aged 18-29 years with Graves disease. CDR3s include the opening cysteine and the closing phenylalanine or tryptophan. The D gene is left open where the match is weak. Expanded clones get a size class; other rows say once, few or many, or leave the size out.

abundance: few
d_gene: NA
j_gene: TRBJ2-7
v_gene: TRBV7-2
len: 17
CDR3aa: CASSPTMGDGGSYEQYF
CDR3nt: TGTGCCAGCAGCCCCACCATGGGGGACGGGGGCTCCTACGAGCAGTACTTC

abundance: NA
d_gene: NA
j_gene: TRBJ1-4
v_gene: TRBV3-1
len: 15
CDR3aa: CASSLLGGADEKLFF
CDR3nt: TGTGCCAGCAGCCTTCTGGGGGGCGCGGATGAAAAACTGTTTTTT

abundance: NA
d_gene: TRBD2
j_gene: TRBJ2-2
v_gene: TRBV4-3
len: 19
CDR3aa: CASSQVVLLAGGNTGELFF
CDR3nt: TGCGCCAGCAGCCAAGTAGTTCTACTAGCGGGGGGGAACACCGGGGAGCTGTTTTTT

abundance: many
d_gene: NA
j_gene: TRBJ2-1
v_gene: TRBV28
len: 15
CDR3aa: CASSLMWRKARGQFF
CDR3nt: TGTGCCAGCAGTTTAATGTGGCGGAAAGCGCGGGGTCAGTTCTTC

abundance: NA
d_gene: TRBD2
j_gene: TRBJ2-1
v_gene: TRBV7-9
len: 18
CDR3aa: CASSPLRGGRLSGHEQFF
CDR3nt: TGTGCCAGCAGCCCTCTTCGGGGGGGCCGTTTGTCGGGCCATGAGCAGTTCTTC

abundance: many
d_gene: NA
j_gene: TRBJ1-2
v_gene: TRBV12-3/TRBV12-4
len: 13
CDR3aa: CASTPGGYYGYTF
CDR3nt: TGTGCCAGCACTCCGGGCGGGTACTATGGCTACACCTTC

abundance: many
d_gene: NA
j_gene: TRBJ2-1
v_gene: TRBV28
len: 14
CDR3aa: CASSLGSRGNEQFF
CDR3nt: TGTGCCAGCAGTTTAGGATCCAGGGGCAATGAGCAGTTCTTC

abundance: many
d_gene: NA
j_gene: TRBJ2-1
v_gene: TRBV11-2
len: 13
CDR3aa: CASSVPGAAEQFF
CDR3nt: TGTGCCAGCAGCGTCCCAGGGGCGGCTGAGCAGTTCTTC

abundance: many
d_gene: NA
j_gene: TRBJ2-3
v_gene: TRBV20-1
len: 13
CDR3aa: CSAEEMSADTQYF
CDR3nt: TGCAGTGCTGAAGAGATGAGCGCGGATACGCAGTATTTT

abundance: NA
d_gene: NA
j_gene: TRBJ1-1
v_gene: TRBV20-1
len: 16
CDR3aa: CSARPPARFLYTEAFF
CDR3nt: TGCAGTGCTAGACCTCCCGCGAGGTTTTTGTACACTGAAGCTTTCTTT

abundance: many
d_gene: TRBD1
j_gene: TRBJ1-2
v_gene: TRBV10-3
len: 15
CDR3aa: CAISDSGQSPYGYTF
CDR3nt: TGTGCCATCAGTGATTCGGGACAGAGCCCCTATGGCTACACCTTC

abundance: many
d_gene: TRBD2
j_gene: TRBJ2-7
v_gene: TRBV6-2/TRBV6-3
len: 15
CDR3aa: CASSYSLAGAQEQYF
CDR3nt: TGTGCCAGCAGTTACTCACTAGCGGGAGCGCAAGAGCAGTACTTC

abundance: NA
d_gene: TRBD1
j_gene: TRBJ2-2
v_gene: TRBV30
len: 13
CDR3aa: CAWSRGLTGELFF
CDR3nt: TGTGCCTGGAGCAGGGGGCTCACCGGGGAGCTGTTTTTT

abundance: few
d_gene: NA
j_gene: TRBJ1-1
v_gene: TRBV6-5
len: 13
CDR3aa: CASSYSRLSEAFF
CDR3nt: TGTGCCAGCAGTTACTCACGTTTATCTGAAGCTTTCTTT

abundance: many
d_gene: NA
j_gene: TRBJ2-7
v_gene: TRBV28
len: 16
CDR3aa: CASTQRGAGMIYEQYF
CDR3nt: TGTGCCAGCACTCAACGGGGTGCGGGGATGATTTACGAGCAGTACTTC

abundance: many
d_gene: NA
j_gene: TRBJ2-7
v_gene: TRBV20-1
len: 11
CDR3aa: CSARIVGEQYF
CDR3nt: TGCAGTGCTAGGATCGTGGGCGAGCAGTACTTC

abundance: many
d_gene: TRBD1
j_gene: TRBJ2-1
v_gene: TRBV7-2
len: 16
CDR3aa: CASSMGQGLTYNEQFF
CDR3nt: TGTGCCAGCAGCATGGGACAGGGCCTTACCTACAATGAGCAGTTCTTC

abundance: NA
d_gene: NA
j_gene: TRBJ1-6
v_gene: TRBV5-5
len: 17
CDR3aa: CASSPVSPGEYNSPLHF
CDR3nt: TGTGCCAGCAGCCCCGTCAGCCCGGGGGAGTACAATTCACCCCTCCACTTT

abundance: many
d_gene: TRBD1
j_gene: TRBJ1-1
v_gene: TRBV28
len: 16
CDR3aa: CASSFLPGQANTEAFF
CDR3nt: TGTGCCAGCAGTTTCCTACCGGGACAGGCGAACACTGAAGCTTTCTTT

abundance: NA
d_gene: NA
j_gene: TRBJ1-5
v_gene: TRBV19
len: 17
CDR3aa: CANPPSAPPCNNQPQHF
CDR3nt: TGTGCCAACCCCCCCTCGGCCCCTCCTTGTAACAATCAGCCCCAGCATTTT

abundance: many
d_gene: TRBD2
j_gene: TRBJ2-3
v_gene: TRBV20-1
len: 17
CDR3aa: CSARVEILAGGTDTQYF
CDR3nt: TGCAGTGCTAGAGTAGAGATACTAGCGGGGGGCACAGATACGCAGTATTTT

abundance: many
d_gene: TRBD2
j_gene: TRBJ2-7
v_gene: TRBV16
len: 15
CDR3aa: CASSQVLAGNYEQYF
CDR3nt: TGTGCCAGCAGCCAAGTGCTAGCGGGGAACTACGAGCAGTACTTC

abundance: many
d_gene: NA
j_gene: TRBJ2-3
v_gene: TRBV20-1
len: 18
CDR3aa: CSARDSRGALQLTDTQYF
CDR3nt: TGCAGTGCTAGAGACTCTCGGGGGGCACTCCAACTCACAGATACGCAGTATTTT

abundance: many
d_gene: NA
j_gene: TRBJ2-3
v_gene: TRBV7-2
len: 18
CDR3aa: CASSPRVRLAPFTDTQYF
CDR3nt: TGTGCCAGCAGCCCACGAGTGCGGTTAGCGCCGTTCACAGATACGCAGTATTTT

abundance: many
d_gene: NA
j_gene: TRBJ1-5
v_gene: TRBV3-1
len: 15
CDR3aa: CASSRADSGNQPQHF
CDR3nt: TGTGCCAGCAGCCGAGCGGACAGCGGGAATCAGCCCCAGCATTTT

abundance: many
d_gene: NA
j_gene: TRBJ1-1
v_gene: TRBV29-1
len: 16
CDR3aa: CSVDLGAGEWNTEAFF
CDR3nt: TGCAGCGTTGATTTAGGAGCGGGGGAATGGAACACTGAAGCTTTCTTT

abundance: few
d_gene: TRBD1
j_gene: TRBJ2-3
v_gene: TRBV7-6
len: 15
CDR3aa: CASRTGTGRTDTQYF
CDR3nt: TGTGCCAGCCGCACGGGGACAGGTCGCACAGATACGCAGTATTTT

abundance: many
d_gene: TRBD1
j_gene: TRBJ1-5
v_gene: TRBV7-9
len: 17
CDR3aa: CASSLDYRDRGNQPQHF
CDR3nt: TGTGCCAGCAGCTTAGATTACCGGGACAGGGGCAATCAGCCCCAGCATTTT

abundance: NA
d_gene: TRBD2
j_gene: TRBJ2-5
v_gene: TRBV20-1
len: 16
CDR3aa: CSASGWVAGVWETQYF
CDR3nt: TGCAGTGCTAGTGGATGGGTAGCGGGAGTGTGGGAGACCCAGTACTTC

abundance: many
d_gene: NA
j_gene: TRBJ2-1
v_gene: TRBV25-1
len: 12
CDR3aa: CASSQGSNEQFF
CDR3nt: TGTGCCAGCAGCCAAGGCTCCAATGAGCAGTTCTTC

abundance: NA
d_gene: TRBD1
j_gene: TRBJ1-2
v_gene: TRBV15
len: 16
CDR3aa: CATSRDRGQINYGYTF
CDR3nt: TGTGCCACCAGCAGAGATAGGGGACAGATTAACTATGGCTACACCTTC

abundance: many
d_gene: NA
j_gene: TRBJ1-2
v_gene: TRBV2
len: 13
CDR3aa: CAAKPGIDYGYTF
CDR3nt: TGTGCCGCGAAACCGGGGATTGACTATGGCTACACCTTC

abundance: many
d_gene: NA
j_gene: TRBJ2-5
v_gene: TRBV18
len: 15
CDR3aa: CASSPPPGGQETQYF
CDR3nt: TGTGCCAGCTCACCCCCCCCTGGGGGTCAAGAGACCCAGTACTTC

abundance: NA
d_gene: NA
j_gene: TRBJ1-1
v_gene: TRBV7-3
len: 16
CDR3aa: CASSPSPGGGYTEAFF
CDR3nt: TGTGCCAGCAGCCCCTCCCCGGGTGGGGGTTACACTGAAGCTTTCTTT

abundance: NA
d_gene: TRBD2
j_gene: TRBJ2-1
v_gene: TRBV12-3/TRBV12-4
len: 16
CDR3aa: CASSLRGGSPYNEQFF
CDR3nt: TGTGCCAGCAGTTTACGGGGGGGGAGCCCCTACAATGAGCAGTTCTTC

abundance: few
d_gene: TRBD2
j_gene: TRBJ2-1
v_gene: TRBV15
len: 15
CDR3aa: CATSKTSGILNEQFF
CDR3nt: TGTGCCACCAGCAAGACTAGCGGGATATTAAATGAGCAGTTCTTC

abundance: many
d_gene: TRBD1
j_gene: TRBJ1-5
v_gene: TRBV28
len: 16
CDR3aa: CASRSFRQGLNQPQHF
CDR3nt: TGTGCCAGCAGGTCATTCCGACAGGGGTTGAATCAGCCCCAGCATTTT

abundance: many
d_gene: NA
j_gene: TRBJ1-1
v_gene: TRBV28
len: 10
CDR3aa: CASSRFEAFF
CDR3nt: TGTGCCAGCAGTCGCTTTGAAGCTTTCTTT

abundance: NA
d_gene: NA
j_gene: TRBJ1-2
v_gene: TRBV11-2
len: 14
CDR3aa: CASSLVGPIHGYTF
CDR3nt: TGTGCCAGCAGCTTAGTCGGACCCATCCATGGCTACACCTTC

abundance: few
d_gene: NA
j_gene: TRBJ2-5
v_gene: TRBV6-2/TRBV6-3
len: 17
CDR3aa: CASSKRGAYTIWETQYF
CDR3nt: TGTGCCAGCAGCAAGAGGGGAGCCTACACCATATGGGAGACCCAGTACTTC

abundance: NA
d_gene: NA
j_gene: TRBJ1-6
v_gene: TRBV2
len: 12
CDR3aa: CASTVDNSPLHF
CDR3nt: TGTGCCAGCACCGTAGATAATTCACCCCTCCACTTT

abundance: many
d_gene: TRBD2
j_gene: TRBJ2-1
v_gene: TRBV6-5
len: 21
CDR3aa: CASSYLRIGGSSHFYGNEQFF
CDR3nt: TGTGCCAGCAGTTACCTTAGGATCGGCGGGAGTTCCCACTTTTATGGCAATGAGCAGTTCTTC

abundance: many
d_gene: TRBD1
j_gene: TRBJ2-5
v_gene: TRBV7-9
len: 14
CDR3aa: CASSPRTGSETQYF
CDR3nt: TGTGCCAGCAGCCCAAGGACAGGGTCCGAGACCCAGTACTTC

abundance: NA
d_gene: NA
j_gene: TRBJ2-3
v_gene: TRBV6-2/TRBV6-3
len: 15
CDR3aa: CASSYSTSPTDTQYF
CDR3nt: TGTGCCAGCAGTTACTCGACTAGTCCCACAGATACGCAGTATTTT

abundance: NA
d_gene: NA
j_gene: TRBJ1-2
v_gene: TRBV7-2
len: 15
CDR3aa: CASSPGGITNYGYTF
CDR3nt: TGTGCCAGCAGCCCCGGGGGCATTACTAACTATGGCTACACCTTC

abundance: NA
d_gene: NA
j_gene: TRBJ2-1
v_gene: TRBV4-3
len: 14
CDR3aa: CASSQGTQGDEQFF
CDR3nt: TGCGCCAGCAGCCAAGGAACACAGGGCGATGAGCAGTTCTTC

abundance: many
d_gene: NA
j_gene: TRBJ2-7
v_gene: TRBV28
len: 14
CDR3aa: CASSFPGLSYEQYF
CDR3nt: TGTGCCAGCAGTTTCCCCGGGCTCTCCTACGAGCAGTACTTC

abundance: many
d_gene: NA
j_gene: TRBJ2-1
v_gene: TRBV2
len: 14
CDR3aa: CASSATSSYNEQFF
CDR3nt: TGTGCCAGCAGCGCCACGAGCTCCTACAATGAGCAGTTCTTC

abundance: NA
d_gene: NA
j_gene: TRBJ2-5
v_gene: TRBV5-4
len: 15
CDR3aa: CASSQQGGRKETQYF
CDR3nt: TGTGCCAGCAGCCAGCAGGGGGGCCGAAAAGAGACCCAGTACTTC

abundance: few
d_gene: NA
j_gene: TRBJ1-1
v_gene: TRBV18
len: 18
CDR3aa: CASSSYDVGGPPNAEAFF
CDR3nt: TGTGCCAGCTCCTCCTACGACGTTGGGGGTCCCCCGAACGCTGAAGCTTTCTTT

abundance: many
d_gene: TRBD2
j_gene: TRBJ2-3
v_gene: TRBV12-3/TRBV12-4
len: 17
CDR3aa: CASSLRREGLGRNTQYF
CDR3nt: TGTGCCAGCAGTTTAAGGAGGGAGGGGCTCGGTAGAAATACGCAGTATTTT

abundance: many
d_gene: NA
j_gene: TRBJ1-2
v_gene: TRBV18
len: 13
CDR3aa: CASSPKEAWGYTF
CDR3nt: TGTGCCAGCTCACCAAAGGAGGCTTGGGGCTACACCTTC